This is a list of T cell receptor beta chains from one sample in a study of cytomegalovirus exposure and HLA in healthy donors. Profiling relied on immunoSEQ multiplex PCR, and the TCRdb table lists in-frame clones only, not all of them. Of about 110,000 clones listed, around 76% were seen once; the top ten hold about 2.5%. Input material: PBMCs. These receptors were collected from a man younger than 30 in good health and CMV-seronegative. The conserved cysteine and the conserved F or W are not part of the CDR3 here.

j_call,v_call,cdr3_aa
TRBJ2-5,TRBV10-3,AISALVGETQY
TRBJ2-5,TRBV18,ASSQGAQETQY
TRBJ2-1,TRBV27,ASSFGPSGDYEQF
TRBJ1-3,TRBV21-1,ASSKASKTGGIWGNTIY
TRBJ1-2,TRBV5-4,ASSLFRGANSNYGYT
TRBJ2-1,TRBV14,ASSRGGGAYNEQF
TRBJ1-6,TRBV5-1,ASSTEQGNNSPLH
TRBJ1-2,TRBV29-1,SVEDYNYGYT
TRBJ2-5,TRBV29-1,SVEGASTETQY
TRBJ2-2,TRBV2,ASSEVRQAAGELF
TRBJ2-7,TRBV29-1,SVGGPGPTSYEQY
TRBJ2-2,TRBV4-2,ASSQAPDTGELF
TRBJ1-3,TRBV18,ASSVQGSGNTIY
TRBJ1-3,TRBV9,ASSVTGDTIY
TRBJ1-2,TRBV5-8,ASRLGGVYGYT
TRBJ2-3,TRBV6-5,ASSYSMGRDTDTQY
TRBJ2-1,TRBV20-1,SAAGYNEQF
TRBJ1-5,TRBV7-8,ASSLVDRVGNQPQH
TRBJ2-3,TRBV9,ASSASGFTSTDTQY
TRBJ2-1,TRBV19,ASSIRPGQGNYNEQF
TRBJ2-7,TRBV5-4,ASSLSPDRFRVGYEQY
TRBJ1-2,TRBV2,ASRQQPVGYT
TRBJ2-1,TRBV2,ASGIRRGSGNEQF
TRBJ2-2,TRBV7-2,ASSLFGSNTGELF